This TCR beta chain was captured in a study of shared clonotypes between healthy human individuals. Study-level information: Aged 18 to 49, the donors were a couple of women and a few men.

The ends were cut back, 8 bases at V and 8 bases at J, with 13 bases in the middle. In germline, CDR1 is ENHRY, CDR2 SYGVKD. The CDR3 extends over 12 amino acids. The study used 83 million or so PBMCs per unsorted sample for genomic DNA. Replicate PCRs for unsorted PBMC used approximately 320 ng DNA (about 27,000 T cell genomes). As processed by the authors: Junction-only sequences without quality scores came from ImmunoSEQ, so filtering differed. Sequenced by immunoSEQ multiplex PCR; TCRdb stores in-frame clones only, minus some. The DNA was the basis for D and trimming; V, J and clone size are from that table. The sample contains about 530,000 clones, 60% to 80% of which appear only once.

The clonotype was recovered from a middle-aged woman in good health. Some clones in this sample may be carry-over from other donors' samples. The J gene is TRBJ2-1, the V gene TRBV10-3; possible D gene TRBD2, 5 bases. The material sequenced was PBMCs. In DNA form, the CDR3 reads TGTGCCATCGGAGCGGCTCGGGATGAGCAGTTCTTC. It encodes CAIGAARDEQFF.